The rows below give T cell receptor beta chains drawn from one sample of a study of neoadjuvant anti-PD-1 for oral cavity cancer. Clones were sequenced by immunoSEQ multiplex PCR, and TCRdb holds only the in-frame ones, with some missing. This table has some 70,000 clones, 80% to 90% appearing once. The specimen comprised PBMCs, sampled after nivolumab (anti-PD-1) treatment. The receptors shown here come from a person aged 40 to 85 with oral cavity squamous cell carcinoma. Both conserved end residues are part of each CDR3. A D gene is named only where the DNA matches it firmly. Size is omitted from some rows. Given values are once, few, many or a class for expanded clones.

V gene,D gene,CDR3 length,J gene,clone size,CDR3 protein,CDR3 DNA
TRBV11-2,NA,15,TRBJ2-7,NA,CASSLGRVRSYEQYF,TGTGCCAGCAGCTTAGGGCGGGTTAGGTCCTACGAGCAGTACTTC
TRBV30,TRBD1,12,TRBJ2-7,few,CAWGQGPYEQYF,TGTGCCTGGGGACAGGGACCCTACGAGCAGTACTTC
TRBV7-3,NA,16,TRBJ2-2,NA,CASSLNSGPNTGELFF,TGTGCCAGCAGCTTAAACAGCGGCCCGAACACCGGGGAGCTGTTTTTT
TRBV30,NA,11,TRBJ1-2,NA,CAWSVRRVGVF,TGTGCCTGGAGTGTAAGGCGGGTCGGGGTCTTC
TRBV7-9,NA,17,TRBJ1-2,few,CASSLDSTALWLHGYTF,TGTGCCAGCAGCTTAGATTCAACGGCCCTTTGGCTACATGGCTACACCTTC
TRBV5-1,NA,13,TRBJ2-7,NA,CASSLSLEAEQYF,TGCGCCAGCAGCTTGTCCTTAGAAGCCGAGCAGTACTTC
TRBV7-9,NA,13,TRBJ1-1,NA,CASSLEGRIEAFF,TGTGCCAGCAGCTTAGAGGGGCGGATTGAAGCTTTCTTT
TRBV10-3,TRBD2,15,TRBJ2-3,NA,CASKREREGGDTQYF,TGTGCCTCCAAGAGGGAGCGGGAGGGGGGAGATACGCAGTATTTT
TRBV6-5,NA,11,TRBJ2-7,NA,CASRIGYEQYF,TGTGCCAGCAGGATCGGCTACGAGCAGTACTTC
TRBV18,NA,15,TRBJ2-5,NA,CASSPGQSPAETQYF,TGTGCCAGCTCACCAGGGCAGAGTCCAGCAGAGACCCAGTACTTC
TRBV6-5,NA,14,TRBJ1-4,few,CASSGSSGREKLFF,TGTGCCAGCAGTGGGTCTAGTGGACGGGAAAAACTGTTTTTT
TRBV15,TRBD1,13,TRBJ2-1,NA,CATSTNRGNEQFF,TGTGCCACCAGCACGAACAGGGGGAATGAGCAGTTCTTC
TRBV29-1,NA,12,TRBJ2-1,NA,CNGQSSGNEQFF,TGCAACGGACAGTCCAGCGGCAATGAGCAGTTCTTC
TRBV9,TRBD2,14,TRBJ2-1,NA,CASSVGTSGNEQFF,TGTGCCAGCAGCGTCGGGACTAGCGGGAATGAGCAGTTCTTC
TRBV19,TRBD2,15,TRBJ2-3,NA,CASSRTSGKTDTQYF,TGTGCCAGTAGTCGGACTAGCGGGAAGACAGATACGCAGTATTTT
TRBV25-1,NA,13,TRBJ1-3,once,CASSYRGGDTIYF,TGTGCCAGCAGTTACCGCGGTGGAGACACCATATATTTT
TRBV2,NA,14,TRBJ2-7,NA,CASRGGLGNYEQYF,TGTGCCAGCAGAGGGGGACTGGGAAACTACGAGCAGTACTTC
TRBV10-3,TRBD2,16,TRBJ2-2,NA,CAIRGTSGGGTGELFF,TGTGCCATCAGGGGGACTAGCGGAGGGGGCACCGGGGAGCTGTTTTTT
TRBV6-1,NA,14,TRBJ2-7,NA,CASSEGRGPYEQYF,TGTGCCAGCAGTGAGGGGAGGGGGCCCTACGAGCAGTACTTC
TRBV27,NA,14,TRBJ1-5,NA,CASSRQGSNQPQHF,TGTGCCAGCAGTCGTCAAGGTAGCAATCAGCCCCAGCATTTT
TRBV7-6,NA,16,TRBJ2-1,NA,CASSLLGGGGYNEQFF,TGTGCCAGCAGCTTGCTAGGGGGAGGGGGCTACAATGAGCAGTTCTTC
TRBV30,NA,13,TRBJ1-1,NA,CAWCRTENTEAFF,TGTGCCTGGTGCCGGACGGAAAACACTGAAGCTTTCTTT
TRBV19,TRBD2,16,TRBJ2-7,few,CASSIFSGRARHEQYF,TGTGCCAGTAGTATCTTTAGCGGGAGGGCCCGCCACGAGCAGTACTTC
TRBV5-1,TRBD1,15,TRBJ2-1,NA,CASSLITGVLGEQFF,TGCGCCAGCAGCTTAATTACAGGGGTTTTGGGTGAGCAGTTCTTC
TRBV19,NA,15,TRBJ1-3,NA,CASSSDGSSGNTIYF,TGTGCCAGTAGTAGTGACGGATCTTCTGGAAACACCATATATTTT
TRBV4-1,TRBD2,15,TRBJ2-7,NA,CASSPQGTGGYEQYF,TGCGCCAGCAGCCCCCAAGGGACGGGAGGGTACGAGCAGTACTTC
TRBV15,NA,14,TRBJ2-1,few,CATSTKTDYNEQFF,TGTGCCACCAGCACCAAAACTGATTACAATGAGCAGTTCTTC
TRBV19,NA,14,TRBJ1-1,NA,CASSLNRANTEAFF,TGTGCCAGTAGTTTGAACAGAGCGAACACTGAAGCTTTCTTT
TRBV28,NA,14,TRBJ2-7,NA,CASIPRDTAYEQYF,TGTGCCAGCATCCCCCGGGACACCGCCTACGAGCAGTACTTC
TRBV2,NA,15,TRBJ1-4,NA,CASSEVWGSGEKLFF,TGTGCCAGCAGTGAGGTTTGGGGGTCTGGTGAAAAACTGTTTTTT